The 15 T cell receptor beta chains below come from one sample, sequenced in a study of cytomegalovirus exposure and HLA in healthy donors. 13 Jbeta primers and 60 Vbeta primers were used for the PCR. Using immunoSEQ multiplex PCR, the repertoire was profiled, and TCRdb retains in-frame clones only, with some absent. The sample carries about 120,000 clones, 65% to 80% recorded once. Material: PBMCs. The source is a man aged 55-75 years in good health and CMV-seropositive.

This chain joins TRBV2 and TRBJ2-6; D perhaps matches TRBD2 (6 bases). CDR3 length: 15 residues. Per germline, CDR1 SNHLY and CDR2 FYNNEI. V lost 6 bases to trimming and J lost 0 bases, with 9 bases between them. CDR3 in DNA: TGTGCCAGCAGGGGAGGTGGCTCTGGGGCCAACGTCCTGACTTTC. Its protein product is CASRGGGSGANVLTF.

The rearrangement joins TRBV5-1 to TRBJ2-1; weak D call: TRBD2 (6 bases). V lost 4 bases and J 1 base, leaving 12 bases between the germline ends. The germline gives CDR1 SGHRS, CDR2 YFSETQ. The CDR3 loop spans 15 amino acids. The DNA of the CDR3 is TGCGCCAGCAGCCCTTTTAGCGGATCCTACAATGAGCAGTTCTTC. This gives the protein CASSPFSGSYNEQFF.

The chain employs TRBV28 and TRBJ2-7; 10 bases fit TRBD2. With V trimmed by 6 bases and J by 0 bases, 14 bases remained unmatched. The CDR3 is made up of 18 amino acids. Germline assignment: CDR1 MDHEN and CDR2 SYDVKM. CDR3 protein: CASSPNPGASGSSYEQYF. CDR3 sequence (DNA): TGTGCCAGCAGCCCGAACCCGGGGGCTAGCGGGAGCTCCTACGAGCAGTACTTC.

The chain recombines TRBV5-1 with TRBJ1-2, with 9 bases identical to TRBD1. Looked up from germline, CDR1 is SGHRS and CDR2 is YFSETQ. The CDR3 runs to 15 residues. V shed 0 bases and J 6 bases; nucleotides not matched to a gene: 6. CDR3 amino acids: CASSLGPGQGNGYTF. DNA of the CDR3: TGCGCCAGCAGCTTGGGCCCGGGACAGGGTAATGGCTACACCTTC. The whole variable domain, filled in from reference TRBV5-1 and TRBJ1-2, reads KAGVTQTPRYLIKTRGQQVTLSCSPISGHRSVSWYQQTPGQGLQFLFEYFSETQRNKGNFPGRFSGRQFSNSRSEMNVSTLELGDSALYLCASSLGPGQGNGYTFGSGTRLTVV.

The chain employs TRBV11-2 and TRBJ2-3, with 10 bases aligning to TRBD2. The length of the CDR3 is 19 residues. The V gene end was trimmed by 1 base and the J gene end by 4 bases; junction bases not matched to a gene: 14. The germline gives CDR1 SGHAT, CDR2 FQNNGV. In DNA, the CDR3 is TGTGCCAGCAGCTTAGGGAGGACTAGCGGTACTGGCGCCGCAGATACGCAGTATTTT. This encodes CASSLGRTSGTGAADTQYF.

The chain employs TRBV18 and TRBJ2-1; D not resolved. CDR1 is KGHSH and CDR2 is LQKENI in the germline V gene. CDR3 length: 13 amino acids. V was clipped by 3 bases and J by 12 bases, with 15 bases between them. The CDR3 here is CASSPNTVDVQFF. CDR3 DNA: TGTGCCAGCTCACCTAACACAGTCGATGTGCAGTTCTTC.

This clone was observed a single time. The rearrangement links TRBV5-1 to TRBJ2-2; no reliable D call. Germline V gene sequence: CDR1 SGHRS, CDR2 YFSETQ. V was pared by 4 bases and J by 2 bases, with 9 bases between. CDR3 length: 14 residues. DNA of the CDR3: TGCGCCAGCAGCGCGTCACTAAACACCGGGGAGCTGTTTTTT. This translates into CASSASLNTGELFF.

The chain carries TRBV30 and TRBJ1-2, with D possibly being TRBD1 (6 bases). Germline V gene sequence: CDR1 GTSNPN, CDR2 SVGIG (reference sequence). The CDR3 sequence is 10 residues long. Trimming removed 5 bases from V and 8 bases from J, with 9 bases in between. The CDR3 loop is CAWGQRGYTF. As DNA, the CDR3 is TGTGCCTGGGGACAGAGGGGCTACACCTTC.

The J gene is TRBJ1-1, the V gene TRBV30; no firm D call. Trimming took off 8 bases at V and 4 bases at J, with 11 bases between the two ends. The V gene's germline CDR1 is GTSNPN and CDR2 SVGIG (reference sequence). The CDR3 covers 11 residues. In DNA, the CDR3 is TGTGCCCGTCAAGAGATCACTGAAGCTTTCTTT. Translation: CARQEITEAFF. Based on the CDR3 plus reference TRBV30 and TRBJ1-1, the full variable domain is SQTIHQWPATLVQPVGSPLSLECTVEGTSNPNLYWYRQAAGRGLQLLFYSVGIGQISSEVPQNLSASRPQDRQFILSSKKLLLSDSGFYLCARQEITEAFFGQGTRLTVV.

The gene calls are TRBV5-8 and TRBJ1-6, with D perhaps matching TRBD1 (6 bases). The CDR3 consists of 15 residues. Germline V gene sequence: CDR1 SGHTS, CDR2 YDEGEE. V was pared by 1 base and J by 8 bases, with 13 bases between. Here the CDR3 DNA reads TGTGCCAGCAGCTTGTATCGCAGGGGAGATTCACCCCTCCACTTT. Translated: CASSLYRRGDSPLHF.

The rearrangement links TRBV27 to TRBJ1-1; D call uncertain. The V gene's germline CDR1 is MNHEY and CDR2 SMNVEV (reference sequence). There are 14 residues in the CDR3. The ends were cut back, 7 bases at V and 5 bases at J, with 17 bases in the middle. CDR3 residues: CASKLLRGETEAFF. The CDR3 bases are TGTGCCAGCAAGCTTCTACGAGGCGAGACTGAAGCTTTCTTT.

V gene TRBV5-4 combines with J gene TRBJ2-7; weak D call: TRBD1 (5 bases). V lost 10 bases, J lost 7 bases, and 18 bases lay in between. Germline V lookup: CDR1 SGHNT, CDR2 YYREEE (reference sequence). The CDR3 contains 12 residues. CDR3 residues: CACNHWGREQYF. Written as DNA, the CDR3 is TGTGCCTGCAACCATTGGGGCCGGGAGCAGTACTTC.

J is TRBJ2-3 and V is TRBV5-5; 15 positions agree with TRBD2. The length of the CDR3 is 17 residues. Germline V gene lookup returns CDR1 SGHKS and CDR2 YYEKEE (reference sequence). V dropped 4 bases and J dropped 5; count of bases not matched to a gene: 8. The CDR3 DNA is TGTGCCAGCAGCCCCGGGACTAGCGGGAGGCATAGAGATACGCAGTATTTT. As protein: CASSPGTSGRHRDTQYF.

The chain joins TRBV11-2 to TRBJ2-1; maybe TRBD2 (6 bases). This CDR3 is 15 amino acids long. The ends were cut back, 8 bases at V and 2 bases at J, with 16 bases in the middle. Germline V gene sequence: CDR1 SGHAT, CDR2 FQNNGV. This chain's CDR3 is CASGAGGVTYNEQFF. In DNA, the CDR3 is TGTGCCAGCGGCGCCGGCGGGGTTACCTACAATGAGCAGTTCTTC.

V gene TRBV23-1 combines with J gene TRBJ1-2; 7 bases align to TRBD1. TRBV23-1 is flagged as an ORF with uncertain function. V lost 4 bases, J lost 6 bases, and 14 bases stayed unmatched. The CDR3 loop spans 16 amino acids. In nucleotides, the CDR3 is TGCGCCAGCAGTCCTGAGGGGGAAGGGGGCCCGGATGGCTACACCTTC. Its protein is CASSPEGEGGPDGYTF.